What follows describes a single T cell receptor (beta chain). Its antigen is unknown. Profiling relied on immunoSEQ multiplex PCR, and the TCRdb table lists in-frame clones only, not all of them. This repertoire shows over 15,000 clones, about 85% found once; its top ten account for more than 35%. The data were taken from a study of T cells in narcolepsy. Across the study: Patients with NT1 or NT2 and healthy control donors were enrolled.

Findings and caveats of the study: Comparing one patient's CSF and blood CD4+ clonotypes highlighted HCRT- and TRIB2-specific autoreactive clonotypes. Healthy controls reportedly lacked the autoreactive clonotypes serially found in patients' blood. Some memory CD4+ repertoires had no autoreactive clone sequences.

This clonotype was obtained from a human donor in good health. The sample taken for sequencing was memory (CD45RA-) CD4+ T cells from blood.

The chain's CDR3 is CAWSAPLEAFF. The CDR3 DNA sequence: TGTGCCTGGAGCGCCCCGCTTGAAGCTTTCTTT. The rearrangement joins TRBV30 to TRBJ1-1; no reliable D call. The CDR3 runs to 11 residues. The germline CDR1 and CDR2 sequences are GTSNPN and SVGIG (reference sequence). V shed 3 bases and J shed 7 bases, with 9 bases lying between them.